One sample yielded the 27 T cell receptor beta chains listed below, sequenced in a study of blood T cell repertoires in COVID-19. Measured with immunoSEQ multiplex PCR; TCRdb has only the in-frame clones, and not every one. The table lists around 470,000 clones, nearly 90% of them singletons. The material sequenced was peripheral blood. Receptor source: a young man with COVID-19, enrolled during active disease.

The chain employs TRBV7-9 and TRBJ2-2, with 9 positions matching TRBD2. Germline V gene sequence: CDR1 SEHNR, CDR2 FQNEAQ (reference sequence). This CDR3 has 14 residues. The V segment lost 8 bases and the J segment 4 bases; nucleotides outside the gene matches: 5. This CDR3 is CASSLAGITGELFF. CDR3 bases: TGTGCCAGCTCCCTAGCGGGGATCACCGGGGAGCTGTTTTTT.

The chain joins TRBV11-2 to TRBJ2-3, with 8 bases matching TRBD2. CDR1 is SGHAT, CDR2 FQNNGV, per germline. V lost 6 bases to trimming and J lost 5 bases; unmatched junction nucleotides: 13. The CDR3 contains 16 residues. The DNA of the CDR3 is TGTGCCAGCAGACGACCCGGCCGGGGGGGCTTAGATACGCAGTATTTT. It is translated as CASRRPGRGGLDTQYF.

V usage is TRBV7-2 and J usage is TRBJ2-1, with 10 positions matching TRBD2. The CDR3 totals 16 residues. After removal of 0 bases from V and 10 bases from J, the junction contained 9 bases not matched to a gene. Germline loops: CDR1 SGHTA, CDR2 FQGNSA. This CDR3 is CASSLASSGRAKEQFF. CDR3 nucleotides: TGTGCCAGCAGCTTAGCGTCGAGCGGGAGGGCCAAGGAGCAGTTCTTC.

This clone was seen a few times. This rearrangement joins TRBV7-6 to TRBJ1-4; 11 nucleotides line up with TRBD1. The CDR3 loop spans 17 amino acids. Germline V gene data show CDR1 as SGHVS and CDR2 as FNYEAQ. With V trimmed by 5 bases and J by 2 bases, 7 bases remained unmatched. The CDR3 sequence is CASSARDRGRTNEKLFF. The CDR3 bases are TGTGCCAGCAGCGCCCGGGACAGGGGGAGGACTAATGAAAAACTGTTTTTT.

The DNA of the CDR3 is TGTGCCAGCAGCTTAGGGACAGGATCTAGCAATCAGCCCCAGCATTTT. Residues: CASSLGTGSSNQPQHF. The chain recombines TRBV7-9 with TRBJ1-5; 7 nucleotides agree with TRBD1. The germline gives CDR1 SEHNR, CDR2 FQNEAQ (reference sequence). The V gene end was trimmed by 1 base and the J gene end by 0 bases; junction bases not matched to a gene: 3. This CDR3 has 16 amino acids.

The V call is TRBV30, the J call TRBJ1-4; D unclear. Germline-derived CDR1 and CDR2 are GTSNPN and SVGIG (reference sequence). V was shortened by 2 bases and J by 10 bases, with 20 bases between the two germline ends. This CDR3 spans 15 amino acids. CDR3 sequence reads: CAWSNLRDYARKLFF. The CDR3, as DNA: TGTGCCTGGAGTAACTTGCGAGATTACGCCCGAAAACTGTTTTTT.

The chain links TRBV18 to TRBJ1-5; 12 bases agree with TRBD1. The CDR3 totals 17 residues. The V gene end was trimmed by 3 bases and the J gene end by 3 bases; junction bases not matched to a gene: 6. CDR1 and CDR2 from the germline V gene are KGHSH and LQKENI. CDR3 protein: CASSPPGQGASNQPQHF. In DNA form, the CDR3 reads TGTGCCAGCTCACCCCCGGGACAGGGGGCCTCCAATCAGCCCCAGCATTTT.

This clone was counted once. This chain connects TRBV19 to TRBJ2-2; 11 bases fit TRBD1. V gave up 8 bases and J gave up 7 bases; unmatched junction bases: 12. The length of the CDR3 is 16 residues. CDR1 is LNHDA, CDR2 SQIVND, per germline (reference sequence). The CDR3 DNA reads TGTGCCAGTCGTTTCGCGGACAGGGGGCAAGGCGGGGAGCTGTTTTTT. Its protein is CASRFADRGQGGELFF. Full variable domain (remainder filled in from reference TRBV19 and TRBJ2-2): DGGITQSPKYLFRKEGQNVTLSCEQNLNHDAMYWYRQDPGQGLRLIYYSQIVNDFQKGDIAEGYSVSREKKESFPLTVTSAQKNPTAFYLCASRFADRGQGGELFFGEGSRLTVL.

The rearrangement links TRBV5-4 to TRBJ1-5; D unresolved. This CDR3 spans 12 amino acids. The germline V and J ends were trimmed by 9 bases and 5 bases, with 12 bases remaining between them. The V gene's germline CDR1 is SGHNT and CDR2 YYREEE (reference sequence). The CDR3 DNA reads TGTGCCATGAACGAGAGCTATCAGCCCCAGCATTTT. Its protein is CAMNESYQPQHF.

The chain has TRBV5-1 and TRBJ2-7; D is perhaps TRBD1 (6 bases). The CDR3 sequence is 11 residues long. V shed 2 bases and J shed 7 bases, with 7 bases lying between them. In germline, CDR1 is SGHRS, CDR2 YFSETQ. The CDR3 DNA reads as TGCGCCAGCAGCTTCGACAGGGAGCAGTACTTC. Translation: CASSFDREQYF.

This chain links TRBV4-2 with TRBJ2-7; TRBD2 matches 9 bases. Looked up from germline, CDR1 is LGHNA and CDR2 is YNFKEQ. With V trimmed by 3 bases and J by 4 bases, 4 bases remained unmatched. This CDR3 spans 14 amino acids. CDR3 protein: CASSQGAGGYEQYF. The CDR3 coding sequence is TGTGCCAGCAGCCAGGGAGCGGGAGGATACGAGCAGTACTTC.

The gene calls are TRBV9 and TRBJ1-3, with 8 nucleotides matching TRBD1. The CDR3 is made up of 15 amino acids. Trimming at V came to 4 bases and at J to 0 bases, leaving 3 bases not matched to a gene. The germline CDR1 and CDR2 sequences are SGDLS and YYNGEE. The CDR3 loop is CASSPTGGSGNTIYF. In nucleotides, the CDR3 is TGTGCCAGCAGCCCAACAGGGGGCTCTGGAAACACCATATATTTT.

The chain is built from TRBV30 and TRBJ1-1, with 7 bases matching TRBD1. Germline-derived CDR1 and CDR2 are GTSNPN and SVGIG (reference sequence). V shed 5 bases and J 1 base; nucleotides not matched to a gene: 1. The CDR3 loop spans 12 amino acids. The CDR3 spells CAWDRENTEAFF. DNA for the CDR3: TGTGCCTGGGACAGGGAGAACACTGAAGCTTTCTTT.

This clone appeared a single time. The chain joins TRBV6-5 to TRBJ1-4, with TRBD1 matching over 9 bases. The CDR3 is made up of 14 amino acids. Germline V gene sequence: CDR1 MNHEY, CDR2 SVGAGI. Trimming at V came to 8 bases and at J to 2 bases, leaving 3 bases not matched to a gene. Here the CDR3 reads CASAGTGTNEKLFF. The CDR3 coding sequence is TGTGCCAGCGCCGGGACAGGGACTAATGAAAAACTGTTTTTT.

CDR3 sequence: CASSLPGGPSEQYF. In nucleotides, the CDR3 is TGCGCCAGCAGCTTGCCGGGAGGGCCTTCCGAGCAGTACTTC. The rearrangement joins TRBV5-1 to TRBJ2-7, with 8 bases that match TRBD2. Germline trimming cut 1 base from V and 6 bases from J; bases unmatched to any gene: 6. This CDR3 is built from 14 residues. CDR1 is SGHRS, CDR2 YFSETQ, per germline. Filled out from reference TRBV5-1 and TRBJ2-7, the complete variable domain reads KAGVTQTPRYLIKTRGQQVTLSCSPISGHRSVSWYQQTPGQGLQFLFEYFSETQRNKGNFPGRFSGRQFSNSRSEMNVSTLELGDSALYLCASSLPGGPSEQYFGPGTRLTVT.

The chain uses TRBV6-7 and TRBJ1-4, with D uncertain. TRBV6-7 is an open reading frame whose function is uncertain. The CDR3 has 16 residues. Trimming removed 0 bases from V and 0 bases from J, with 8 bases in between. This CDR3 reads CASSYSLFATNEKLFF. The CDR3 DNA is TGTGCCAGCAGTTACTCCCTATTTGCAACTAATGAAAAACTGTTTTTT.

This chain connects TRBV7-9 to TRBJ2-1, with D perhaps matching TRBD2 (6 bases). Trimming left V 3 bases short and J 12 bases short, with 21 bases between. Germline-derived CDR1 and CDR2 are SEHNR and FQNEAQ (reference sequence). The CDR3 runs 15 residues. This CDR3 reads CASSFPGVRAGWQFF. Here the CDR3 DNA reads TGTGCCAGCAGCTTTCCGGGAGTACGGGCGGGATGGCAGTTCTTC.

In nucleotides, the CDR3 is TGTGCCAGCTCTCTAGTGGCGGGAACTAGCACAGATACGCAGTATTTT. It specifies CASSLVAGTSTDTQYF. This chain joins TRBV18 and TRBJ2-3; tentatively, D is TRBD2 (6 bases). Trimming took off 6 bases at V and 0 bases at J, with 16 bases between the two ends. This CDR3 is 16 amino acids long. The germline V gene has CDR1 KGHSH and CDR2 LQKENI.

The gene calls are TRBV18 and TRBJ1-2; 8 nucleotides agree with TRBD1. The CDR3 runs to 14 residues. V lost 5 bases to trimming and J lost 0 bases; unmatched junction nucleotides: 2. Germline CDR1 reads KGHSH; CDR2 reads LQKENI. This chain's CDR3 is CASSEDRANYGYTF. The CDR3 DNA reads TGTGCCAGCTCAGAGGACAGGGCTAACTATGGCTACACCTTC.

This sequence joins TRBV2 and TRBJ1-2, with D perhaps TRBD1 (6 bases). The CDR3 length is 13 residues. V lost 7 bases, J lost 4 bases, and 13 bases lay in between. Germline CDR1 is SNHLY and CDR2 is FYNNEI. The CDR3 bases are TGTGCCAGCACCATGGACAGCAGCTATGGCTACACCTTC. Its translation is CASTMDSSYGYTF.

This chain uses TRBV11-2 with TRBJ2-1; TRBD2 aligns across 11 bases. J was trimmed by 6 bases and V by 2 bases; bases with no gene match: 9. The germline V gene has CDR1 SGHAT and CDR2 FQNNGV. The CDR3 totals 17 residues. CDR3 region: CASSLILTSGSPNEQFF. DNA of the CDR3: TGTGCCAGCAGCTTAATCCTTACTAGCGGGAGTCCCAATGAGCAGTTCTTC.

V is TRBV5-1 and J is TRBJ1-2; 7 bases are a match to TRBD1. The CDR3 contains 15 residues. From germline, CDR1 is SGHRS and CDR2 YFSETQ. The V and J ends lost 2 bases and 8 bases, in that order; junction bases with no gene match: 12. In DNA, the CDR3 is TGCGCCAGCAGCTTATCATCCGGGACAGAGGGCGGCTACACCTTC. Amino acids: CASSLSSGTEGGYTF.

The chain is built from TRBV7-8 and TRBJ1-2, with D possibly being TRBD1 (5 bases). This CDR3 comprises 16 residues. V gave up 4 bases and J gave up 7 bases, with 22 bases separating them. The germline gives CDR1 SGHVS, CDR2 FQNEAQ. In nucleotides, the CDR3 is TGTGCCAGCAGCTCAAGATTGGGGATGGGGAGGGGTGGCTACACCTTC. Translation gives CASSSRLGMGRGGYTF.

The chain recombines TRBV27 with TRBJ2-5; TRBD1 might be the D (5 bases). V shed 5 bases and J shed 5 bases, with 21 bases lying between them. Per the germline V gene, CDR1 is MNHEY and CDR2 is SMNVEV (reference sequence). This CDR3 region has 16 residues. The CDR3 loop reads CASSPSPGRERETQYF. The CDR3 DNA follows: TGTGCCAGCAGTCCCTCCCCAGGGCGAGAAAGGGAGACCCAGTACTTC.

The chain carries TRBV15 and TRBJ1-2; 8 nucleotides align to TRBD1. The CDR3 runs to 13 residues. V dropped 4 bases and J dropped 8; count of bases not matched to a gene: 6. CDR1 and CDR2 from the germline V gene are LNHNV and YYDKDF (reference sequence). CDR3 protein: CATSTLQGAGYTF. The DNA of the CDR3 is TGTGCCACCAGCACTTTGCAGGGGGCCGGCTACACCTTC.

The V call is TRBV25-1, the J call TRBJ2-7; a weak D match, TRBD2 (5 bases). This CDR3 region has 15 residues. V lost 0 bases and J 1 base, leaving 10 bases between the germline ends. The V gene's germline CDR1 is MGHDK and CDR2 SYGVNS. In DNA form, the CDR3 reads TGTGCCAGCAGTGAATATGGGCGGGCGTCCTACGAGCAGTACTTC. Its protein is CASSEYGRASYEQYF.

This clone was observed a single time. The V gene is TRBV27, the J gene TRBJ2-2; 7 nucleotides match TRBD1. V shed 2 bases and J 0 bases; nucleotides not matched to a gene: 0. This CDR3 has 15 residues. Germline V gives CDR1 MNHEY, CDR2 SMNVEV (reference sequence). CDR3 DNA sequence: TGTGCCAGCAGTTTACAGGGGGCGAACACCGGGGAGCTGTTTTTT. Residues: CASSLQGANTGELFF.